The 8 T cell receptor beta chains below were found in one sample sequenced in a study of neurological immune-mediated disorders. TCRdb reanalysed the 5' RACE reads using MiXCR and keeps one entry per CDR3 protein. The table has tens of thousands of distinct CDR3 sequences, approximately 4.4% seen once; the top ten hold approximately 22%. Sequenced input: PBMCs. These receptors originate from a man aged 18 to 30 in good health.

This clonotype occurred many times. The chain couples TRBV29-1 to TRBJ1-1; D remains ambiguous. V was trimmed by 4 bases and J by 3 bases, leaving 9 bases between them. Germline V lookup: CDR1 SQVTM, CDR2 ANQGSEA. This CDR3 spans 12 amino acids. The DNA for the CDR3 is TGCAGCGTTGGGGCGGGGTACACTGAAGCTTTCTTT. The encoded protein is CSVGAGYTEAFF.

There are many counts of this clonotype. The rearrangement links TRBV6-5 to TRBJ1-1; 7 nucleotides align to TRBD1. Per the germline V gene, CDR1 is MNHEY and CDR2 is SVGAGI. The CDR3 spans 14 residues. J lost 3 bases, V lost 6 bases, and 7 bases had no gene match. CDR3 sequence reads: CASSRVQGDTEAFF. In DNA, the CDR3 is TGTGCCAGCAGCCGGGTTCAGGGGGACACTGAAGCTTTCTTT.

The sample holds many counts of this clonotype. The genes are TRBV20-1 and TRBJ1-1; D gene unclear. The germline CDR1 and CDR2 sequences are DFQATT and SNEGSKA (reference sequence). The CDR3 has 14 amino acids. The V end was cut by 0 bases, the J end by 5 bases, with 13 bases between. The CDR3 sequence: CSARDPGIPTEAFF. The DNA of the CDR3 is TGCAGTGCTAGAGATCCGGGAATTCCAACTGAAGCTTTCTTT.

This clonotype was picked up many times. The rearrangement links TRBV7-6 to TRBJ2-7, with 8 bases that match TRBD1. The trim removed 5 bases at V and 0 bases at J, leaving 6 bases unmatched. The CDR3 is made up of 15 amino acids. Germline V CDR1 and CDR2: SGHVS, FNYEAQ. CDR3 protein: CASSPGQDSSYEQYF. CDR3 DNA sequence: TGTGCCAGCAGCCCGGGACAGGACAGCTCCTACGAGCAGTACTTC.

This clonotype showed up many times. V and J are TRBV9 and TRBJ2-1, with a weak D call TRBD2 (6 bases). Per germline, CDR1 SGDLS and CDR2 YYNGEE. V was clipped by 0 bases and J by 4 bases, with 8 bases between them. The CDR3 is 14 amino acids. CDR3 nucleotides: TGTGCCAGCAGCGTAGGGACTAAATACAATGAGCAGTTCTTC. It yields the protein CASSVGTKYNEQFF.

This clonotype was counted ten times or more. The chain uses TRBV18 and TRBJ2-3, with D possibly being TRBD1 or TRBD2 (5 bases each). This CDR3 has 13 residues. Between the trimmed V and J ends, which lost 2 bases and 6 bases, there was a span of 9 bases. The germline gives CDR1 KGHSH, CDR2 LQKENI. This CDR3 reads CASSPTGPDTQYF. As DNA, the CDR3 is TGTGCCAGCTCACCAACGGGGCCCGATACGCAGTATTTT.

This clonotype was found many times. This chain uses TRBV28 with TRBJ1-1, with D possibly being TRBD1 (5 bases). With 6 bases removed from V and 0 bases from J, the gap between germline ends came to 23 bases. CDR1 and CDR2 (germline): MDHEN, SYDVKM. The length of the CDR3 is 18 residues. The DNA for the CDR3 is TGTGCCAGCAGATACTACCAGGGCCATACCCTGATGAACACTGAAGCTTTCTTT. Protein product: CASRYYQGHTLMNTEAFF. The full variable domain, rest sourced from reference TRBV28 and TRBJ1-1, is DVKVTQSSRYLVKRTGEKVFLECVQDMDHENMFWYRQDPGLGLRLIYFSYDVKMKEKGDIPEGYSVSREKKERFSLILESASTNQTSMYLCASRYYQGHTLMNTEAFFGQGTRLTVV.

This clonotype was seen a handful of times. The chain links TRBV7-9 to TRBJ2-5, with 8 nucleotides matching TRBD1. V lost 2 bases and J lost 2; bases outside the gene matches: 1. Germline V gene data show CDR1 as SEHNR and CDR2 as FQNEAQ (reference sequence). The length of the CDR3 is 14 residues. Here the CDR3 reads CASSLRTGQETQYF. The CDR3 coding sequence is TGTGCCAGCAGCTTAAGGACAGGGCAAGAGACCCAGTACTTC.